Presented here are 18 T cell receptor beta chains from one specimen sequenced in a study of blood T cell repertoires in COVID-19. Produced via immunoSEQ multiplex PCR; TCRdb's table is partial and in-frame only. In the table there are a few hundred thousand clones, approximately 80% of which are singletons. Sequenced: peripheral blood. These receptor sequences come from a human donor with acute or convalescent COVID-19. The donor label of this sample is uncertain.

The CDR3 region has the DNA TGTGCCAGTAGTCCTCGGACAGGGGAGGCTGGCTACACCTTC. As protein: CASSPRTGEAGYTF. V gene TRBV19 combines with J gene TRBJ1-2, with 9 bases lining up with TRBD1. After removal of 5 bases from V and 7 bases from J, the junction contained 8 bases not matched to a gene. The CDR3 loop spans 14 amino acids. From germline, CDR1 is LNHDA and CDR2 SQIVND (reference sequence).

The genes are TRBV28 and TRBJ1-2; TRBD1 matches 9 bases. The germline V gene encodes CDR1 MDHEN and CDR2 SYDVKM. J gave up 8 bases and V 4 bases, and 5 bases lay outside the gene matches. This CDR3 contains 13 residues. This CDR3 is CASSSGTGRGYTF. CDR3 sequence (DNA): TGTGCCAGCAGTTCAGGGACAGGGAGAGGCTACACCTTC.

The chain carries TRBV5-8 and TRBJ2-3; TRBD1 agrees at 7 bases. Germline V gives CDR1 SGHTS, CDR2 YDEGEE. The J segment lost 3 bases and the V segment lost 4 bases, leaving 5 bases of the junction unmatched. This CDR3 has 14 amino acids. CDR3 sequence (DNA): TGTGCCAGCAGCCCCGGGACAGCAACAGATACGCAGTATTTT. The encoded protein is CASSPGTATDTQYF.

The chain recombines TRBV2 with TRBJ1-1, with TRBD1 identical over 7 bases. The junction had 7 bases not matched to a gene; V was cut back by 6 bases and J by 0 bases. In germline, CDR1 is SNHLY, CDR2 FYNNEI. This CDR3 has 15 residues. Written as DNA, the CDR3 is TGTGCCAGCAGGGAGGGACAGCCCATGAACACTGAAGCTTTCTTT. It encodes CASREGQPMNTEAFF.

This rearrangement joins TRBV5-1 to TRBJ1-6; no clear D gene. V lost 1 base and J 7 bases, leaving 12 bases between the germline ends. Germline V gene data show CDR1 as SGHRS and CDR2 as YFSETQ. The CDR3 is 15 residues long. CDR3 nucleotides: TGCGCCAGCAGCTTGAGTAAGGAGAACAATTCACCCCTCCACTTT. Residues: CASSLSKENNSPLHF.

As to this clone: Other DNA sequences in this sample translate to the same CDR3. The chain employs TRBV2 and TRBJ1-1, with TRBD1 matching 9 bases. J lost 0 bases, V lost 6 bases, and 8 bases had no gene match. The CDR3 runs 16 residues. Per the germline V gene, CDR1 is SNHLY and CDR2 is FYNNEI. The chain's CDR3 is CASRTGTGSLNTEAFF. Written as DNA, the CDR3 is TGTGCCAGCAGGACCGGGACAGGGAGTCTGAACACTGAAGCTTTCTTT.

This rearrangement joins TRBV7-2 to TRBJ2-1, with D maybe TRBD2 (6 bases). The germline V and J ends were trimmed by 3 bases and 10 bases, with 19 bases remaining between them. The CDR3 has 15 amino acids. Germline V gene lookup returns CDR1 SGHTA and CDR2 FQGNSA. This CDR3 is CASSFEGLPGGEQFF. DNA of the CDR3: TGTGCCAGCAGCTTCGAGGGACTCCCCGGAGGGGAGCAGTTCTTC.

The rearrangement uses TRBV19 and TRBJ2-1, with 7 bases fitting TRBD1. Germline CDR1 and CDR2: LNHDA and SQIVND (reference sequence). This CDR3 region has 14 residues. Trimming removed 3 bases from V and 3 bases from J; junction bases left unmatched: 2. The CDR3 loop reads CASSIGTDYNEQFF. The CDR3 DNA is TGTGCCAGTAGTATCGGGACAGACTACAATGAGCAGTTCTTC.

This chain joins TRBV5-5 and TRBJ1-5, with 10 bases lining up with TRBD1. V was pared by 0 bases and J by 7 bases, with 4 bases of the junction left unmatched. The CDR3 is made up of 15 amino acids. The germline gives CDR1 SGHKS, CDR2 YYEKEE (reference sequence). The CDR3 loop reads CASSLGQGARQPQHF. The CDR3 DNA is TGTGCCAGCAGCTTGGGACAGGGGGCTAGACAGCCCCAGCATTTT.

This chain uses TRBV29-1 with TRBJ2-3; D unresolved. Germline CDR1 is SQVTM and CDR2 is ANQGSEA. V was shortened by 2 bases and J by 11 bases, with 20 bases between the two germline ends. The CDR3 loop spans 14 amino acids. The CDR3 sequence: CSVEPLSHRAGQYF. As DNA, the CDR3 is TGCAGCGTTGAACCCCTTTCCCACAGAGCAGGGCAGTATTTT.

The chain couples TRBV29-1 to TRBJ1-5, with 7 bases matching TRBD1. CDR1 and CDR2 (germline): SQVTM, ANQGSEA. The CDR3 is 14 amino acids. Germline trimming cut 7 bases from V and 2 bases from J; bases unmatched to any gene: 8. The CDR3 DNA reads as TGCAGCGCCCAGACAGGGTCTCGCAATCAGCCCCAGCATTTT. This translates into CSAQTGSRNQPQHF.

The rearrangement uses TRBV20-1 and TRBJ2-5; D may be TRBD2 (5 bases). Germline lookup yields CDR1 DFQATT and CDR2 SNEGSKA (reference sequence). The CDR3 contains 13 residues. V lost 3 bases and J lost 5, with 13 bases in between. CDR3 residues: CSASRGMLETQYF. The CDR3 DNA sequence: TGCAGTGCTAGTAGAGGGATGTTGGAGACCCAGTACTTC.

The chain employs TRBV6-5 and TRBJ1-6; 8 nucleotides line up with TRBD1. This CDR3 has 15 amino acids. J lost 8 bases, V lost 5 bases, and 8 bases had no gene match. Germline V gene lookup returns CDR1 MNHEY and CDR2 SVGAGI. In DNA, the CDR3 is TGTGCCAGCAGTCGCATAGACAGGGGCCATTCACCCCTCCACTTT. Its protein is CASSRIDRGHSPLHF.

J is TRBJ2-7 and V is TRBV6-6, with D possibly TRBD1 on 5 matching bases. The CDR3 consists of 12 residues. V was cut by 6 bases and J by 3 bases, with 9 bases left in between. Germline lookup yields CDR1 MNHNY and CDR2 SVGAGI (reference sequence). CDR3 bases: TGTGCCAGCAGCGACAGAGGCTACGAGCAGTACTTC. Protein sequence: CASSDRGYEQYF.

J is TRBJ1-1 and V is TRBV24-1, with D possibly TRBD1 on 5 matching bases. CDR1 KGHDR and CDR2 SFDVKD come from the germline V gene. V was pared by 3 bases and J by 0 bases, with 13 bases between. CDR3 length equals 16 residues. DNA for the CDR3: TGTGCCACCAGTGATGGGCGGGGCGGGATGAACACTGAAGCTTTCTTT. Protein product: CATSDGRGGMNTEAFF.

CDR3 sequence: CASSSPGSPLHF. For the CDR3, the DNA is TGTGCCAGCAGCAGTCCAGGATCACCCCTCCACTTT. This sequence joins TRBV7-9 and TRBJ1-6; D not resolved. The germline V gene encodes CDR1 SEHNR and CDR2 FQNEAQ (reference sequence). The V gene lost 5 bases and the J gene lost 10 bases, with 9 bases spanning the gap. This CDR3 comprises 12 residues.

The chain recombines TRBV19 with TRBJ2-7, with TRBD2 matching 11 bases. CDR1 is LNHDA, CDR2 SQIVND, per germline (reference sequence). The CDR3 totals 14 residues. Losses at the gene ends were 7 bases for V and 2 bases for J; bases not matched to a gene: 4. This CDR3 is CASKATSGTYEQYF. The CDR3 DNA is TGTGCCAGTAAAGCGACTAGCGGGACCTACGAGCAGTACTTC.

This chain links TRBV19 with TRBJ2-1, with a weak D call TRBD2 (5 bases). The CDR3 length is 14 residues. The germline V and J ends were trimmed by 4 bases and 10 bases, with 17 bases remaining between them. Germline CDR1 is LNHDA and CDR2 is SQIVND (reference sequence). CDR3 nucleotide sequence: TGTGCCAGTAGTAAGAGTCCGGGGAAGGTCGAGCAGTTCTTC. This gives the protein CASSKSPGKVEQFF.